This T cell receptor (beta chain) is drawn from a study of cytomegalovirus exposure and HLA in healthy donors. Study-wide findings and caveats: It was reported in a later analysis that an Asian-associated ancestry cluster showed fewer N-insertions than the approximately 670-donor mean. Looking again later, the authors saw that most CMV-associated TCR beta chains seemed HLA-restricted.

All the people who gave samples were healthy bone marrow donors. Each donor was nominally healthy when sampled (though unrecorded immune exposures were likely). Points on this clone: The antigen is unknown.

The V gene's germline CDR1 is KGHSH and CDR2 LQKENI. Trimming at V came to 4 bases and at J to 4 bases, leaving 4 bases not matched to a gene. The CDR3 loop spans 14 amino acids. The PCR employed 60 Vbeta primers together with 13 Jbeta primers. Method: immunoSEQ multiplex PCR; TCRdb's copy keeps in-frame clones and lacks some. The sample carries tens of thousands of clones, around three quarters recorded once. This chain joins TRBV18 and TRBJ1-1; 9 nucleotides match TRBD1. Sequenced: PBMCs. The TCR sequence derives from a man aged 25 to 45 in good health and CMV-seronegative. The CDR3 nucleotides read TGTGCCAGCTCACAACAGGGGGCCGGCACTGAAGCTTTCTTT. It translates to CASSQQGAGTEAFF.